This T cell receptor (beta chain) derives from a study of T cell repertoires in cytomegalovirus infection. Background on the study: Recently identified HLA-C-restricted CMV epitopes and well-studied HLA-B-restricted CMV epitopes were used by the study. An indication of both CMV infection and matching HLA type came from public TCR beta signatures.

The CDR3 totals 15 residues. With 5 bases clipped from V and 4 bases from J, the junction kept 2 bases outside the gene matches. In germline, CDR1 is LNHDA, CDR2 SQIVND (reference sequence). TCRdb passed the reads through MiXCR, listing each CDR3 protein once. Of 100,000 to 150,000 distinct CDR3 sequences listed, approximately 30% are singletons. This clonotype was counted only a few times. Its cognate antigen is unknown. Study-wide points: HLA-C-restricted CMV clonotypes gave the most frequent clonotype in two of eight donors. Totalled public TCR beta family frequency picked out people who carried CMV plus the relevant HLA.

This sequence was found in a human donor in good health (CMV status not recorded). Some clones in this sample may be carry-over from other donors' samples. Sequencing was performed on CD8+ T cells from cultured PBMCs, taken from culture after CMV antigen stimulation. The rearrangement joins TRBV19 to TRBJ2-1; 13 bases line up with TRBD2. The CDR3: CASSPGLAGYNEQFF. The DNA for the CDR3 is TGTGCCAGTAGTCCGGGACTAGCGGGATACAATGAGCAGTTCTTC.